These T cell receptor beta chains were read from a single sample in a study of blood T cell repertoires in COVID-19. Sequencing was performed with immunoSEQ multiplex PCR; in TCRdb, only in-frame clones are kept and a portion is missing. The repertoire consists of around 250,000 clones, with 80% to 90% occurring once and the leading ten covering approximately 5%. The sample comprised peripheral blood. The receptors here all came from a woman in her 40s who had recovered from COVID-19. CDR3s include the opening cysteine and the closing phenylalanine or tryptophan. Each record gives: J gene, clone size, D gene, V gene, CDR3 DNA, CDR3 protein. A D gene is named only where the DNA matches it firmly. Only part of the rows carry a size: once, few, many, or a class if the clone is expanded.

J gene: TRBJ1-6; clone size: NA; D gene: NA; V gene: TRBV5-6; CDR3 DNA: TGTGCCAGCAGCCTAGGACAGATATATAATTCACCCCTCCACTTT; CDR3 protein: CASSLGQIYNSPLHF
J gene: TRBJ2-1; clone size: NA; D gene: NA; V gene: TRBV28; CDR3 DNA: TGTGCCAGCAGCCCACTAACCCGGGACAACAATGAGCAGTTCTTC; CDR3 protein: CASSPLTRDNNEQFF
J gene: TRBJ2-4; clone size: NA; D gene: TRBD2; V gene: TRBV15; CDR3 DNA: TGTGCCACCAGCAGAGATAAGCGGGAGGGGTTAGCCAAAAACATTCAGTACTTC; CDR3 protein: CATSRDKREGLAKNIQYF
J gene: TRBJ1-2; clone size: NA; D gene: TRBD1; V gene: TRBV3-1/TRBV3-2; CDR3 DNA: TGTGCCAGCACCCCAGGACAGGGGGCGCAGAAGGGATCCAACTATGGCTACACCTTC; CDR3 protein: CASTPGQGAQKGSNYGYTF
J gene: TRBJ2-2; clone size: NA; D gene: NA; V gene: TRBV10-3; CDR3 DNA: TGTGCCATCAATCTGGGCAGGGACACCGGGGAGCTGTTTTTT; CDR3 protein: CAINLGRDTGELFF
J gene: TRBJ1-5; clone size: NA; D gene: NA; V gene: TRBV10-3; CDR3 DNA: TGTGCCATCAGTGAGCTTTCCGGGGATCAGCCCCAGCATTTT; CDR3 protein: CAISELSGDQPQHF
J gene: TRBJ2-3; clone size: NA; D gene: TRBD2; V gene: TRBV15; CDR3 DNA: TGTGCCACCAGCAGGGAACGGACTAGCGCAGATACGCAGTATTTT; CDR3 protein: CATSRERTSADTQYF
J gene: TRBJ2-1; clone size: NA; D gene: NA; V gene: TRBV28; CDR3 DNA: TGTGCCAGCATCCTTACCATCGGTGGGGGAGGACTCGATGAGCAGTTCTTC; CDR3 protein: CASILTIGGGGLDEQFF
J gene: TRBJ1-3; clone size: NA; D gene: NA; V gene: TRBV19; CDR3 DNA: TGTGCCAGCCACCACCTGCGCTCTGGAAACACCATATATTTT; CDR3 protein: CASHHLRSGNTIYF
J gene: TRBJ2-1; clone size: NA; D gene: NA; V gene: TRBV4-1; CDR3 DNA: TGCGCCAGCAGCCAAGGATGGAGCCTCGCGGCTGACAATGAGCAGTTCTTC; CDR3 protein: CASSQGWSLAADNEQFF
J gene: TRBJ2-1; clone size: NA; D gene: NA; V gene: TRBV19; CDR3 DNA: TGTGCCAGTAGTAAGGGACACCTAATTGACAATGAGCAGTTCTTC; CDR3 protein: CASSKGHLIDNEQFF
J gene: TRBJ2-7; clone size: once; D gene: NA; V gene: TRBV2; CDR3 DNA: TGTGCCAGCAGTGGCGGGCCATCATCCTACTACGAGCAGTACTTC; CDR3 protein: CASSGGPSSYYEQYF
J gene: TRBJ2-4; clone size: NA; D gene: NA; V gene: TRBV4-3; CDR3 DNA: TGCGCCAGCAGCCCCCCCGGGCGTACTAGGGCCTCAAACATTCAGTACTTC; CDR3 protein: CASSPPGRTRASNIQYF
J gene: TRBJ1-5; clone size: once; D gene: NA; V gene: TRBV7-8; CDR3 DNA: TGTGCCAGCAGCCCTTCACCCGGGAATAGCAATCAGCCCCAGCATTTT; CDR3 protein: CASSPSPGNSNQPQHF
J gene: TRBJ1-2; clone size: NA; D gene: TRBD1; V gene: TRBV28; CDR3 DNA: TGTGCCAGCAGTTTATCCGACAGGGGCTATGGCTACACCTTC; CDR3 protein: CASSLSDRGYGYTF
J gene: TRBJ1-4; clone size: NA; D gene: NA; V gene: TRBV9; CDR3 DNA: TGTGCCAGCAGCGTAGCAGATGGGCGGGGGATGGGGACTAATGAAAAACTGTTTTTT; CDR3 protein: CASSVADGRGMGTNEKLFF
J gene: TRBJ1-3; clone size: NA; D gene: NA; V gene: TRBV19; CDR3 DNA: TGTGCCAGTAGTACCAATCCGGGTGGAAACACCATATATTTT; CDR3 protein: CASSTNPGGNTIYF